The 27 T cell receptor beta chains presented below share a single source sample, sequenced in a study of blood T cell repertoires in COVID-19. Repertoires were generated with immunoSEQ multiplex PCR, while TCRdb's copy carries only in-frame clones and drops some. The sample has 45,000 to 55,000 clones; less than 85% are singletons. Sequencing used peripheral blood. All receptors come from a human donor in a cohort sampled during active COVID-19.

The chain couples TRBV2 to TRBJ1-6, with TRBD1 identical over 8 bases. V gave up 5 bases and J gave up 10 bases; unmatched junction bases: 7. The CDR3 extends over 14 amino acids. Germline V gene lookup returns CDR1 SNHLY and CDR2 FYNNEI. The CDR3 nucleotides read TGTGCCAGCAGTCAGGACAGGGTGGGGTCACCCCTCCACTTT. It codes for CASSQDRVGSPLHF.

The V and J genes are TRBV5-6 and TRBJ2-7; D call uncertain. Deletions cut 0 bases from V and 2 bases from J, with 12 bases between. Germline-derived CDR1 and CDR2 are SGHDT and YYEEEE. This CDR3 region has 15 residues. In DNA form, the CDR3 reads TGTGCCAGCAGCTTGGTGGTCGGTCAAACCTACGAGCAGTACTTC. Protein sequence: CASSLVVGQTYEQYF.

CDR3 loop: CASSSDRVGTIYF. The CDR3 nucleotides are TGTGCCAGCAGTTCAGACAGGGTCGGAACCATATATTTT. This chain uses TRBV7-3 with TRBJ1-3, with 7 bases that match TRBD1. V lost 6 bases to trimming and J lost 10 bases; unmatched junction nucleotides: 9. The CDR3 is 13 amino acids. The germline CDR1 and CDR2 sequences are SGHTA and FQGTGA.

This clone was detected only once. This sequence joins TRBV10-1 and TRBJ2-3, with 10 bases matching TRBD2. The germline V gene has CDR1 WNHNN and CDR2 SYGVQD (reference sequence). This CDR3 is 16 amino acids long. After removal of 8 bases from V and 2 bases from J, the junction contained 10 bases not matched to a gene. The CDR3 protein is CASRGNSGGITDTQYF. CDR3 nucleotide sequence: TGCGCCAGCCGGGGGAATAGCGGGGGGATCACAGATACGCAGTATTTT.

The chain combines TRBV7-2 with TRBJ2-3; 7 bases line up with TRBD1. This CDR3 contains 14 residues. The junction had 5 bases not matched to a gene; V was cut back by 4 bases and J by 4 bases. Germline V gene sequence: CDR1 SGHTA, CDR2 FQGNSA. CDR3 DNA: TGTGCCAGCAGCTCGAAGGGGGCGTCAGATACGCAGTATTTT. Translating it yields CASSSKGASDTQYF.

The chain is built from TRBV7-6 and TRBJ1-4; the D is unclear. CDR1 is SGHVS, CDR2 FNYEAQ, per germline. Trimming pared 5 bases from V and 2 bases from J, leaving 9 bases between. There are 14 residues in the CDR3. CDR3 region: CASSRSGTNEKLFF. CDR3 DNA: TGTGCCAGCAGCCGGTCCGGGACTAATGAAAAACTGTTTTTT. The whole variable domain, remainder taken from reference TRBV7-6 and TRBJ1-4, is GAGVSQSPRYKVTKRGQDVALRCDPISGHVSLYWYRQALGQGPEFLTYFNYEAQQDKSGLPNDRFSAERPEGSISTLTIQRTEQRDSAMYRCASSRSGTNEKLFFGSGTQLSVL.

V and J are TRBV5-1 and TRBJ2-1; D is possibly TRBD1 (5 bases). The ends were cut back, 4 bases at V and 5 bases at J, with 13 bases in the middle. Germline-derived CDR1 and CDR2 are SGHRS and YFSETQ. The CDR3 length is 14 residues. The CDR3 nucleotides are TGCGCCAGCAGCCTGGGAACGGACAACAATGAGCAGTTCTTC. Amino acids: CASSLGTDNNEQFF.

The chain has TRBV6-2 or TRBV6-3 and TRBJ2-2; no clear D. The CDR3 is 12 residues long. Germline values: CDR1 MNHEY, CDR2 SVGEGT. Trimming removed 2 bases from V and 6 bases from J, with 4 bases in between. The CDR3 here is CASSYPAGELFF. In nucleotides, the CDR3 is TGTGCCAGCAGTTACCCGGCCGGGGAGCTGTTTTTT.

The CDR3 DNA reads TGTGCCATCAGCGGAACAAGCGGGGCCGACTCCTACGAGCAGTACTTC. Its translation is CAISGTSGADSYEQYF. The J gene is TRBJ2-7, the V gene TRBV10-3, with 7 positions matching TRBD2. After removal of 6 bases from V and 0 bases from J, the junction contained 11 bases not matched to a gene. The CDR3 loop spans 16 amino acids. Germline assignment: CDR1 ENHRY and CDR2 SYGVKD.

The chain has TRBV6-1 and TRBJ2-5; the D gene is possibly TRBD2 (7 bases). The germline V and J ends were trimmed by 4 bases and 0 bases, with 18 bases remaining between them. The CDR3 loop spans 17 amino acids. Per the germline V gene, CDR1 is MNHNS and CDR2 is SASEGT. The chain's CDR3 is CASSVAWGGQYQETQYF. CDR3 DNA: TGTGCCAGCAGTGTCGCATGGGGGGGCCAGTACCAAGAGACCCAGTACTTC.

The CDR3 reads CASSPTSGFSYNEQFF. CDR3 bases: TGTGCCAGCAGCCCGACTAGCGGGTTCTCCTACAATGAGCAGTTCTTC. This rearrangement joins TRBV5-6 to TRBJ2-1, with 10 bases identical to TRBD2. After removal of 4 bases from V and 0 bases from J, the junction contained 4 bases not matched to a gene. The CDR3 has 16 amino acids. Per germline, CDR1 SGHDT and CDR2 YYEEEE. Full variable domain (rest looked up from reference TRBV5-6 and TRBJ2-1): DAGVTQSPTHLIKTRGQQVTLRCSPKSGHDTVSWYQQALGQGPQFIFQYYEEEERQRGNFPDRFSGHQFPNYSSELNVNALLLGDSALYLCASSPTSGFSYNEQFFGPGTRLTVL.

The gene calls are TRBV3-1 (or the pseudogene TRBV3-2) and TRBJ1-2; D uncertain. This CDR3 has 15 amino acids. Germline V lookup: CDR1 LGHDT, CDR2 YNNKEL (reference sequence). V was pared by 4 bases and J by 0 bases, with 12 bases between. CDR3 DNA sequence: TGTGCCAGCAGCCTTTCGACCCTAGCTAACTATGGCTACACCTTC. Its translation is CASSLSTLANYGYTF.

In this sample, this clone turned up a few times. The rearrangement uses TRBV14 and TRBJ2-7; 8 bases match TRBD1. The V and J ends lost 3 bases and 5 bases, in that order; junction bases with no gene match: 9. This CDR3 has 15 residues. CDR1 is SGHDN, CDR2 FVKESK, per germline. The DNA of the CDR3 is TGTGCCAGCAGCCACCCCGGACAGGGTAGGGACGAGCAGTACTTC. Encoded protein: CASSHPGQGRDEQYF.

This chain links TRBV6-2 or TRBV6-3 with TRBJ2-1; D is possibly TRBD2 (7 bases). Germline V CDR1 and CDR2: MNHEY, SVGEGT. The CDR3 loop spans 15 amino acids. Trimming removed 4 bases from V and 4 bases from J, with 14 bases in between. The CDR3 reads CASSLPGGPYNEQFF. CDR3 in DNA: TGTGCCAGCAGTTTACCCGGGGGGCCTTACAATGAGCAGTTCTTC.

This chain connects TRBV9 to TRBJ2-5; 7 bases map to TRBD1. Germline V gene lookup returns CDR1 SGDLS and CDR2 YYNGEE. The J segment lost 5 bases and the V segment lost 1 base, leaving 2 bases of the junction unmatched. The CDR3 consists of 13 residues. The CDR3 spells CASSVQGDETQYF. The CDR3 DNA follows: TGTGCCAGCAGCGTACAGGGGGATGAGACCCAGTACTTC.

The chain is built from TRBV28 and TRBJ2-5; TRBD1 matches at 8 bases. The CDR3 consists of 16 residues. Germline V lookup: CDR1 MDHEN, CDR2 SYDVKM. V lost 2 bases and J lost 3; bases outside the gene matches: 8. CDR3 protein: CASSLADRGVKETQYF. CDR3 nucleotides: TGTGCCAGCAGTTTAGCCGACAGGGGAGTAAAAGAGACCCAGTACTTC.

The chain has TRBV12-5 and TRBJ2-7; 8 bases line up with TRBD1. The V and J ends lost 6 bases and 1 base, in that order; junction bases with no gene match: 8. CDR3 length: 15 amino acids. In germline, CDR1 is LGHNT, CDR2 FRNRAP. As DNA, the CDR3 is TGTGCTAGTGGCCGTGTCCGGGACAGGTCCTACGAGCAGTACTTC. It encodes CASGRVRDRSYEQYF. The entire variable domain, with the rest obtained from reference TRBV12-5 and TRBJ2-7, is as follows: DARVTQTPRHKVTEMGQEVTMRCQPILGHNTVFWYRQTMMQGLELLAYFRNRAPLDDSGMPKDRFSAEMPDATLATLKIQPSEPRDSAVYFCASGRVRDRSYEQYFGPGTRLTVT.

V is TRBV30 and J is TRBJ2-1; possible D gene TRBD2, 6 bases. This CDR3 region has 14 residues. Germline values: CDR1 GTSNPN, CDR2 SVGIG (reference sequence). V was shortened by 5 bases and J by 9 bases, with 20 bases between the two germline ends. The CDR3 here is CAWARDPVNGEQFF. The CDR3 DNA follows: TGTGCCTGGGCGCGGGACCCTGTCAACGGTGAGCAGTTCTTC.

The V call is TRBV5-1, the J call TRBJ1-2; D is possibly TRBD1 (5 bases). The V end was cut by 5 bases, the J end by 3 bases, with 11 bases between. This CDR3 is 13 amino acids long. Per the germline V gene, CDR1 is SGHRS and CDR2 is YFSETQ. This CDR3 is CASSRGDDYGYTF. CDR3 coding DNA: TGCGCCAGCAGTCGGGGGGATGACTATGGCTACACCTTC. Using reference TRBV5-1 and TRBJ1-2 for the parts outside the CDR3, the full variable domain is KAGVTQTPRYLIKTRGQQVTLSCSPISGHRSVSWYQQTPGQGLQFLFEYFSETQRNKGNFPGRFSGRQFSNSRSEMNVSTLELGDSALYLCASSRGDDYGYTFGSGTRLTVV.

The J gene is TRBJ1-4, the V gene TRBV6-6, with unresolved D. CDR1 MNHNY and CDR2 SVGAGI come from the germline V gene (reference sequence). V lost 6 bases and J 1 base, leaving 3 bases between the germline ends. CDR3 size: 12 residues. The CDR3 DNA reads as TGTGCCAGCAGCGTAACTAATGAAAAACTGTTTTTT. Encoded protein: CASSVTNEKLFF.

The rearrangement uses TRBV18 and TRBJ2-3; tentatively, D is TRBD2 (7 bases). V lost 6 bases, J lost 4 bases, and 17 bases lay in between. This CDR3 contains 15 residues. Per the germline V gene, CDR1 is KGHSH and CDR2 is LQKENI. The CDR3 DNA follows: TGTGCCAGCTCTCAATCGCGGGGGCGCGCAGATACGCAGTATTTT. Translating it yields CASSQSRGRADTQYF. Using reference TRBV18 and TRBJ2-3 for the parts outside the CDR3, the full variable domain is NAGVMQNPRHLVRRRGQEARLRCSPMKGHSHVYWYRQLPEEGLKFMVYLQKENIIDESGMPKERFSAEFPKEGPSILRIQQVVRGDSAAYFCASSQSRGRADTQYFGPGTRLTVL.

This chain uses TRBV14 with TRBJ1-4; D is perhaps TRBD1 (5 bases). With 4 bases removed from V and 6 bases from J, the gap between germline ends came to 15 bases. The length of the CDR3 is 15 residues. Per germline, CDR1 SGHDN and CDR2 FVKESK. CDR3 sequence: CASSPAGGNHEKLFF. The CDR3 bases are TGTGCCAGCAGCCCGGCGGGGGGAAACCATGAAAAACTGTTTTTT. Variable domain in full (rest from reference TRBV14 and TRBJ1-4): EAGVTQFPSHSVIEKGQTVTLRCDPISGHDNLYWYRRVMGKEIKFLLHFVKESKQDESGMPNNRFLAERTGGTYSTLKVQPAELEDSGVYFCASSPAGGNHEKLFFGSGTQLSVL.

This clone was found once. The J gene is TRBJ1-4, the V gene TRBV4-3, with D perhaps matching TRBD1 (6 bases). The germline V and J ends were trimmed by 1 base and 11 bases, with 20 bases remaining between them. The germline V gene has CDR1 LGHNA and CDR2 YSLEER. The CDR3 extends over 16 amino acids. The CDR3 region is CASSQGLVSGAGKLFF. CDR3 in DNA: TGCGCCAGCAGCCAAGGTCTTGTGTCAGGGGCTGGGAAACTGTTTTTT.

This chain links TRBV30 with TRBJ1-3, with TRBD1 matching 9 bases. CDR1 is GTSNPN and CDR2 is SVGIG in the germline V gene (reference sequence). V shed 2 bases and J 6 bases; nucleotides not matched to a gene: 11. The CDR3 extends over 16 amino acids. DNA of the CDR3: TGTGCCTGGAGTTTCTTCGGACAGGGGAAGCAAAACACCATATATTTT. It translates to CAWSFFGQGKQNTIYF.

This chain connects TRBV7-2 to TRBJ1-5; 7 bases agree with TRBD1. The CDR3 runs 13 residues. Germline CDR1 reads SGHTA; CDR2 reads FQGNSA. V lost 8 bases to trimming and J lost 4 bases; unmatched junction nucleotides: 5. The CDR3 DNA reads TGTGCCAGCTCGACAGGGAAAAATCAGCCCCAGCATTTT. Translated: CASSTGKNQPQHF.

To note about this clone: Compared with germline, one end of the junction differs, possibly owing to a read error. The chain recombines TRBV6-5 with TRBJ1-1, with D unclear. The CDR3 runs to 16 residues. The germline gives CDR1 MNHEY, CDR2 SVGAGI. The CDR3 region has the DNA TGTGCCAACAGTTACTACTCGTCGACATTGAACACTGAAGCTTTCTTT. Translation: CANSYYSSTLNTEAFF.

The chain has TRBV11-2 and TRBJ1-2, with D possibly being TRBD1 (5 bases). CDR3 length: 13 residues. The V gene lost 4 bases and the J gene lost 4 bases, with 10 bases spanning the gap. Germline V gene sequence: CDR1 SGHAT, CDR2 FQNNGV. The CDR3 DNA reads TGTGCCAGCAGCTCGGGACTCTCCTATGGCTACACCTTC. Its translation is CASSSGLSYGYTF.